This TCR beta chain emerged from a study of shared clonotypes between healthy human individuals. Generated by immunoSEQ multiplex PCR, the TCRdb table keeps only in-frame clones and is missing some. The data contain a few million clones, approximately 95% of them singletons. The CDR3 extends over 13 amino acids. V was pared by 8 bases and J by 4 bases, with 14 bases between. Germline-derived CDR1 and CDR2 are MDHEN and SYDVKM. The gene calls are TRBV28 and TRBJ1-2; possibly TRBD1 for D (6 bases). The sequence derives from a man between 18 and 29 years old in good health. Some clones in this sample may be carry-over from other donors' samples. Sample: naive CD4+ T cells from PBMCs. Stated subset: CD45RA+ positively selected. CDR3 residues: CASGYGGGYGYTF. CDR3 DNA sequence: TGTGCCAGCGGCTACGGAGGGGGCTATGGCTACACCTTC.